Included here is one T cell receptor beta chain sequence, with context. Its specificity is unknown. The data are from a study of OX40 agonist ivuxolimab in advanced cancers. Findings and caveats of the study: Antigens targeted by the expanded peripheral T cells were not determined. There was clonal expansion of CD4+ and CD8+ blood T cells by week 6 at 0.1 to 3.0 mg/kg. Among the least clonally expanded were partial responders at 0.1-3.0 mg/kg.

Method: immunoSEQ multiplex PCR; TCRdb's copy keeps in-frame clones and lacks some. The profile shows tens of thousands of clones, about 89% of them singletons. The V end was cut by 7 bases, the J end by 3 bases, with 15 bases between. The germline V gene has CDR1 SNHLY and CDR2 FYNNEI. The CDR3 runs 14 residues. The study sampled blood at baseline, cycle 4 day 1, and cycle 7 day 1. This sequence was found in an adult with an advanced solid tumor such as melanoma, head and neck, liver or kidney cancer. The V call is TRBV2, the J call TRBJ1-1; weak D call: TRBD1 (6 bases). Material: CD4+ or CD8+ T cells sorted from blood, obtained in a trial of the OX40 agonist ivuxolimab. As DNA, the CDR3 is TGTGCCAGCAACCCGGGGGCGGGAGACACTGAAGCTTTCTTT. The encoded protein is CASNPGAGDTEAFF.